Shown below are 6 T cell receptor beta chains from a single sample sequenced in a study of Ad26.COV2.S vaccination and SARS-CoV-2 variants. Generated by immunoSEQ multiplex PCR, the TCRdb table keeps only in-frame clones and is missing some. The repertoire has about 350,000 clones, less than 90% of them found once; the top ten carry roughly 6%. As to treatment: roughly 18 received Ad26.COV2.S at low or high dose, single or two shots; about 5 received placebo; per-sample allocation not given. Sampling occurred on day 63 after the first vaccine or placebo injection. Sequencing used peripheral blood, obtained in a trial of Ad26.COV2.S vaccine versus placebo. Receptors originate from a person aged 18-60 years who received the Ad26.COV2.S COVID-19 vaccine or a placebo.

The chain is built from TRBV10-3 and TRBJ2-1; 10 bases agree with TRBD2. Germline V gene sequence: CDR1 ENHRY, CDR2 SYGVKD. The CDR3 contains 13 residues. V lost 8 bases and J lost 12; bases outside the gene matches: 10. The CDR3 bases are TGTGCCATCGGGACTAGCGTTTTCGAAGGGCAGTTCTTC. As protein: CAIGTSVFEGQFF.

A word on this clone: Compared with germline, one end of the junction differs, possibly owing to a read error. This sequence joins TRBV20-1 and TRBJ1-1; D call uncertain. The germline gives CDR1 DFQATT, CDR2 SNEGSKA (reference sequence). CDR3 length: 10 amino acids. Here the CDR3 reads CSASNIEAFF. CDR3 sequence (DNA): TGCAGTGCTAGCAACATTGAAGCTTTCTTT.

This clone was detected a few times. The V and J genes are TRBV9 and TRBJ1-1, with unresolved D. Germline V gene lookup returns CDR1 SGDLS and CDR2 YYNGEE. Trimming stripped 3 bases from V and 8 bases from J, with 17 bases between. This CDR3 has 14 amino acids. The CDR3 spells CASSALRETTEAFF. The CDR3 nucleotides are TGTGCCAGCAGCGCCCTCCGGGAGACGACAGAAGCTTTCTTT.

DNA for the CDR3: TGTGCCAGCAGTGCTAGAGGGACTAGCGGCAAGCAGTACTTC. Amino acids: CASSARGTSGKQYF. This rearrangement joins TRBV25-1 to TRBJ2-7; 11 bases line up with TRBD2. CDR1 and CDR2 (germline): MGHDK, SYGVNS. The V segment lost 4 bases and the J segment 8 bases; nucleotides outside the gene matches: 7. The CDR3 runs to 14 residues.

The chain has TRBV5-8 and TRBJ1-2; 7 bases line up with TRBD1. Germline trimming cut 3 bases from V and 4 bases from J; bases unmatched to any gene: 9. The CDR3 has 15 residues. Per the germline V gene, CDR1 is SGHTS and CDR2 is YDEGEE. The CDR3 spells CASSYSYRGPYGYTF. DNA of the CDR3: TGTGCCAGCAGCTATTCTTACAGGGGACCCTATGGCTACACCTTC.

The V and J genes are TRBV12-3 or TRBV12-4 and TRBJ2-2, with D hard to call. Trimming removed 6 bases at V and 7 bases at J, with 12 bases between. The CDR3 is made up of 13 amino acids. The CDR3: CASSPVGGGELFF. CDR3 DNA: TGTGCCAGCAGCCCGGTCGGCGGCGGGGAGCTGTTTTTT.